Below, 28 T cell receptor beta chains from the same sample are listed, as sequenced in a study of Ad26.COV2.S vaccination and SARS-CoV-2 variants. Treatment noted: some 20 received Ad26.COV2.S at low or high dose, single or two shots; about 5 received placebo; per-sample allocation not given. Sampling happened 63 days after the first vaccine or placebo injection. Sequencing used immunoSEQ multiplex PCR; TCRdb keeps in-frame clones, though not all of them. The sample records 300,000 to 500,000 clones, about 85% being singletons. This specimen consisted of peripheral blood, obtained in a trial of Ad26.COV2.S vaccine versus placebo. All receptors come from a person between 18 and 65 years old who received the Ad26.COV2.S COVID-19 vaccine or a placebo.

This clone was seen only once. The chain links TRBV5-1 to TRBJ2-2, with 12 nucleotides matching TRBD2. The CDR3 runs to 18 residues. With V trimmed by 0 bases and J by 3 bases, 6 bases remained unmatched. Germline values: CDR1 SGHRS, CDR2 YFSETQ. CDR3 protein: CASSLVASGGAHTGELFF. In nucleotides, the CDR3 is TGCGCCAGCAGCTTGGTCGCTAGCGGGGGGGCGCACACCGGGGAGCTGTTTTTT.

This clone was seen a single time. The chain combines TRBV7-9 with TRBJ1-1; 10 bases map to TRBD1. The ends lost 5 bases at V and 1 base at J; junction bases unmatched: 4. Germline CDR1 reads SEHNR; CDR2 reads FQNEAQ (reference sequence). The CDR3 runs to 15 residues. CDR3 protein: CASSIRTGGNTEAFF. The CDR3 DNA sequence: TGTGCCAGCAGCATCCGGACAGGGGGGAACACTGAAGCTTTCTTT.

CDR3 DNA sequence: TGTGCCAGCAGCTTGAGGGGTGGCTACACCTTC. Protein sequence: CASSLRGGYTF. The chain couples TRBV7-2 to TRBJ1-2; D is possibly TRBD1 (5 bases). The CDR3 contains 11 residues. Germline V gives CDR1 SGHTA, CDR2 FQGNSA. V lost 3 bases and J 7 bases, leaving 6 bases between the germline ends.

The chain joins TRBV7-9 to TRBJ2-3; 8 nucleotides match TRBD2. Germline V gives CDR1 SEHNR, CDR2 FQNEAQ (reference sequence). The V and J ends lost 5 bases and 7 bases, in that order; junction bases with no gene match: 5. The CDR3 length is 13 residues. The CDR3 DNA follows: TGTGCCAGCAGCACAGCGGGGGCTCATACGCAGTATTTT. It is translated as CASSTAGAHTQYF.

The genes are TRBV7-2 and TRBJ2-7, with 8 bases matching TRBD1. Losses at the gene ends were 2 bases for V and 3 bases for J; bases not matched to a gene: 3. Germline CDR1 reads SGHTA; CDR2 reads FQGNSA. CDR3 length: 14 residues. The CDR3 protein is CASSLIGQGYEQYF. The CDR3 DNA reads TGTGCCAGCAGCTTAATTGGACAGGGCTACGAGCAGTACTTC.

CDR3 protein: CASSEVRNTEAFF. DNA for the CDR3: TGTGCCAGCAGTGAAGTCCGGAACACTGAAGCTTTCTTT. The J gene is TRBJ1-1, the V gene TRBV25-1; no definite D call. The CDR3 loop spans 13 amino acids. Germline V gene lookup returns CDR1 MGHDK and CDR2 SYGVNS. Trimming shortened V by 2 bases and J by 1 base, and 5 bases separated the two germline ends.

The gene calls are TRBV4-1 and TRBJ1-1; 7 positions agree with TRBD1. V gave up 5 bases and J gave up 6 bases; unmatched junction bases: 12. The CDR3 contains 15 residues. Germline CDR1 is MGHRA and CDR2 is YSYEKL. The DNA for the CDR3 is TGCGCCAGCAGCAAAGCAGGGGGTTGGGACGCTGAAGCTTTCTTT. It encodes CASSKAGGWDAEAFF.

The V and J genes are TRBV4-2 and TRBJ2-5; the match to TRBD2 covers 8 bases. CDR1 is LGHNA and CDR2 is YNFKEQ in the germline V gene. The CDR3 is 14 residues long. Germline trimming cut 3 bases from V and 3 bases from J; bases unmatched to any gene: 3. This CDR3 is CASSQGGLEETQYF. The CDR3 DNA follows: TGTGCCAGCAGCCAGGGGGGACTAGAAGAGACCCAGTACTTC.

V is TRBV5-6 and J is TRBJ1-2; D not resolved. Germline values: CDR1 SGHDT, CDR2 YYEEEE. This CDR3 has 13 amino acids. V was pared by 0 bases and J by 8 bases, with 11 bases between. The CDR3 loop is CASSLVTASGYTF. The CDR3 region has the DNA TGTGCCAGCAGCTTGGTCACGGCCTCGGGCTACACCTTC.

The chain recombines TRBV4-2 with TRBJ2-5; D is perhaps TRBD1 or TRBD2 (5 bases each). The CDR3 consists of 18 residues. Germline V gene data show CDR1 as LGHNA and CDR2 as YNFKEQ. Trimming left V 4 bases short and J 1 base short, with 22 bases between. The CDR3 DNA reads TGTGCCAGCAGCCTCGGAGGTGGTAGCGAGGGGTTCCAAGAGACCCAGTACTTC. It encodes CASSLGGGSEGFQETQYF.

The CDR3 coding sequence is TGTGCCAGCGGTTACGACAGGGGGCGGAGAGGCTACACCTTC. Translated, it gives CASGYDRGRRGYTF. The chain links TRBV19 to TRBJ1-2; 10 nucleotides match TRBD1. V lost 9 bases and J lost 8; bases outside the gene matches: 12. This CDR3 has 14 residues. Germline V gene lookup returns CDR1 LNHDA and CDR2 SQIVND (reference sequence).

The J gene is TRBJ1-3, the V gene TRBV12-3 or TRBV12-4, with unresolved D. The V and J ends lost 6 bases and 4 bases respectively, with 7 bases between them. The CDR3 extends over 12 amino acids. The CDR3 DNA follows: TGTGCCAGCAGGCCCTGGGGAAACACCATATATTTT. Translation: CASRPWGNTIYF.

The chain links TRBV15 to TRBJ2-3; TRBD1 or TRBD2 may be the D gene (5 bases each). This CDR3 region has 13 residues. Trimming removed 5 bases at V and 3 bases at J, with 9 bases between. CDR1 is LNHNV and CDR2 is YYDKDF in the germline V gene (reference sequence). CDR3 sequence: CATSGDVTDTQYF. The CDR3 region has the DNA TGTGCCACCAGCGGGGACGTTACAGATACGCAGTATTTT.

A single count supports this clone. This chain joins TRBV23-1 and TRBJ2-2; D remains unclear. TRBV23-1 is an ORF; its function is uncertain. Trimming took off 0 bases at V and 5 bases at J, with 7 bases between the two ends. There are 14 residues in the CDR3. In nucleotides, the CDR3 is TGCGCCAGCAGTCAATCAGGGCTAACCGGGGAGCTGTTTTTT. Its translation is CASSQSGLTGELFF.

This chain uses TRBV6-2 or TRBV6-3 with TRBJ1-1; D is ambiguous. The ends were cut back, 4 bases at V and 5 bases at J, with 8 bases in the middle. CDR3 length: 12 amino acids. Per the germline V gene, CDR1 is MNHEY and CDR2 is SVGEGT. The CDR3 loop reads CASSSPYTEAFF. The DNA for the CDR3 is TGTGCCAGCAGTTCACCTTATACTGAAGCTTTCTTT.

The chain carries TRBV7-2 and TRBJ2-2; no clear D gene. Germline V gene lookup returns CDR1 SGHTA and CDR2 FQGNSA. There are 15 residues in the CDR3. Trimming pared 5 bases from V and 9 bases from J, leaving 19 bases between. DNA for the CDR3: TGTGCCAGCAGCACGGATGATAAGGCTATAAGGGAGCTGTTTTTT. Translated, it gives CASSTDDKAIRELFF.

The V call is TRBV5-1, the J call TRBJ1-1; a possible D gene is TRBD1 (5 bases). The CDR3 is made up of 13 amino acids. Germline CDR1 reads SGHRS; CDR2 reads YFSETQ. Trimming took 3 bases from V and 2 from J, leaving 8 bases between them. DNA of the CDR3: TGCGCCAGCAGCTCTACAGGCAACACTGAAGCTTTCTTT. This gives the protein CASSSTGNTEAFF.

V gene TRBV6-2 or TRBV6-3 combines with J gene TRBJ1-2; D is unresolved. The CDR3 loop spans 13 amino acids. The germline V and J ends were trimmed by 2 bases and 3 bases, with 7 bases remaining between them. The germline CDR1 and CDR2 sequences are MNHEY and SVGEGT. CDR3 sequence: CASSYAEDYGYTF. The CDR3 DNA sequence: TGTGCCAGCAGTTACGCAGAAGACTATGGCTACACCTTC.

This chain links TRBV29-1 with TRBJ1-2, with a possible D match to TRBD1 (5 bases). The CDR3 spans 14 residues. CDR1 and CDR2 (germline): SQVTM, ANQGSEA. Trimming cost V 7 bases and J 4 bases, with 19 bases left between them. Here the CDR3 DNA reads TGCAGCGCAGGGAACCGGGATTCTCTCTATGGCTACACCTTC. The encoded protein is CSAGNRDSLYGYTF. The full variable domain, with the rest looked up from reference TRBV29-1 and TRBJ1-2, is SAVISQKPSRDICQRGTSLTIQCQVDSQVTMMFWYRQQPGQSLTLIATANQGSEATYESGFVIDKFPISRPNLTFSTLTVSNMSPEDSSIYLCSAGNRDSLYGYTFGSGTRLTVV.

CDR3 loop: CASSLFSGGRGDTQYF. In DNA form, the CDR3 reads TGTGCCAGCAGCCTCTTTAGCGGGGGAAGGGGAGACACGCAGTATTTT. V usage is TRBV14 and J usage is TRBJ2-3; 9 positions match TRBD2. Unmatched junction bases numbered 14, after V lost 4 bases and J lost 9 bases. Germline CDR1 reads SGHDN; CDR2 reads FVKESK. This CDR3 is built from 16 residues.

The DNA of the CDR3 is TGTGCCACCTCGCGGCAGGGGGCAGATACGCAGTATTTT. Translation: CATSRQGADTQYF. The chain joins TRBV6-5 to TRBJ2-3, with 7 nucleotides matching TRBD1. Germline lookup yields CDR1 MNHEY and CDR2 SVGAGI. V was clipped by 10 bases and J by 4 bases; unmatched bases: 8. The CDR3 covers 13 residues.

With respect to this clone: This specimen includes other DNA sequences encoding the same CDR3. The chain combines TRBV10-3 with TRBJ1-5; a weak D match, TRBD1 (5 bases). V dropped 6 bases and J dropped 7 bases, with 10 bases sitting between them. This CDR3 has 12 residues. Germline V gene lookup returns CDR1 ENHRY and CDR2 SYGVKD. CDR3 sequence: CAIRDGGQPQHF. The CDR3 DNA reads as TGTGCCATCAGGGATGGGGGGCAGCCCCAGCATTTT.

This chain connects TRBV7-8 to TRBJ2-1; TRBD2 agrees at 8 bases. Germline lookup yields CDR1 SGHVS and CDR2 FQNEAQ. The CDR3 consists of 16 residues. The V gene end was trimmed by 2 bases and the J gene end by 8 bases; junction bases not matched to a gene: 11. The CDR3: CASSLRAGDPSDEQFF. The CDR3 bases are TGTGCCAGCAGCTTAAGAGCGGGGGACCCCTCGGATGAGCAGTTCTTC.

The chain links TRBV14 to TRBJ2-7; D unresolved. With 3 bases removed from V and 3 bases from J, the gap between germline ends came to 21 bases. The CDR3 contains 17 residues. Germline CDR1 and CDR2: SGHDN and FVKESK. Here the CDR3 DNA reads TGTGCCAGCAGCCACATGGCCCCAGACCCGCGCTACTACGAGCAGTACTTC. It is translated as CASSHMAPDPRYYEQYF.

The chain combines TRBV4-2 with TRBJ2-1; 9 positions match TRBD2. The CDR3 is made up of 17 amino acids. From germline, CDR1 is LGHNA and CDR2 YNFKEQ. The V segment lost 1 base and the J segment 0 bases; nucleotides outside the gene matches: 4. The CDR3, as DNA: TGTGCCAGCAGCCAAGCCCTTAGCGGGGGCTCCTACAATGAGCAGTTCTTC. Protein product: CASSQALSGGSYNEQFF.

V usage is TRBV2 and J usage is TRBJ2-1; 12 bases match TRBD2. CDR3 length: 18 residues. The V and J ends lost 4 bases and 9 bases, in that order; junction bases with no gene match: 16. Germline V CDR1 and CDR2: SNHLY, FYNNEI. The CDR3, as DNA: TGTGCCAGCAGTGGACCACGACTAGCGGGGGTGCACTACGGTGAGCAGTTCTTC. The encoded protein is CASSGPRLAGVHYGEQFF. Full variable domain (missing parts from reference TRBV2 and TRBJ2-1): EPEVTQTPSHQVTQMGQEVILRCVPISNHLYFYWYRQILGQKVEFLVSFYNNEISEKSEIFDDQFSVERPDGSNFTLKIRSTKLEDSAMYFCASSGPRLAGVHYGEQFFGPGTRLTVL.

The chain is built from TRBV5-4 and TRBJ1-1; D is ambiguous. V was cut by 0 bases and J by 4 bases, with 7 bases left in between. The CDR3 spans 13 residues. Germline CDR1 reads SGHNT; CDR2 reads YYREEE (reference sequence). The chain's CDR3 is CASSLVKSTEAFF. The CDR3 DNA follows: TGTGCCAGCAGCTTGGTCAAGAGCACTGAAGCTTTCTTT.

J is TRBJ2-3 and V is TRBV4-3; possibly TRBD2 for D (6 bases). CDR3 length: 18 residues. The ends were cut back, 0 bases at V and 0 bases at J, with 16 bases in the middle. CDR1 and CDR2 from the germline V gene are LGHNA and YSLEER. The CDR3 loop reads CASSQEASGGTSTDTQYF. CDR3 nucleotides: TGCGCCAGCAGCCAAGAGGCGTCTGGGGGGACTAGCACAGATACGCAGTATTTT.